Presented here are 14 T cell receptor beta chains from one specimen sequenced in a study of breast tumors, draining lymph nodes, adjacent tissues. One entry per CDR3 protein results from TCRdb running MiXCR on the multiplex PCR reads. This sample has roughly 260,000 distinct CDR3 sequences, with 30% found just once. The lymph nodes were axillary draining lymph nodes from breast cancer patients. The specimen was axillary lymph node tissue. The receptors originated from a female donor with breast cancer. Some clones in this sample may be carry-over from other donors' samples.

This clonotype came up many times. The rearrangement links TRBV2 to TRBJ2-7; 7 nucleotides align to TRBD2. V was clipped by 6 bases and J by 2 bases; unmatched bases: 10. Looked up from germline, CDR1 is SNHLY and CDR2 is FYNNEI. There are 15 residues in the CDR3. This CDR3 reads CASRTMGGRTYEQYF. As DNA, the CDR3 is TGTGCCAGCAGGACTATGGGCGGGAGAACCTACGAGCAGTACTTC.

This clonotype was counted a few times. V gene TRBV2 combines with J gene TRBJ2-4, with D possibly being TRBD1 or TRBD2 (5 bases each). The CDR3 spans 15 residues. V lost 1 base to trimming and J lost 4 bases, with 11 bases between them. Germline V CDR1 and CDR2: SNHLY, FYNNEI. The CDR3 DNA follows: TGTGCCAGCAGTGAAGGACGGGGCGCTAAAAACATTCAGTACTTC. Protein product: CASSEGRGAKNIQYF.

The CDR3 reads CASSPRFQKGGAGGMDTQYF. The CDR3, as DNA: TGTGCCAGCAGTCCGAGGTTCCAAAAGGGAGGAGCGGGAGGTATGGATACGCAGTATTTT. The V and J genes are TRBV12-3 or TRBV12-4 and TRBJ2-3; 9 nucleotides line up with TRBD2. The CDR3 covers 20 residues. With 5 bases clipped from V and 6 bases from J, the junction kept 24 bases outside the gene matches.

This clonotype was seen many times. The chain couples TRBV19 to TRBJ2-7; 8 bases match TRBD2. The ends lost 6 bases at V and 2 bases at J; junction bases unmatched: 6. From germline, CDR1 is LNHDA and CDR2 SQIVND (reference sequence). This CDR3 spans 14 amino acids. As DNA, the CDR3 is TGTGCCAGTAGCACCGGGGGACTAGCCTACGAGCAGTACTTC. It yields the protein CASSTGGLAYEQYF.

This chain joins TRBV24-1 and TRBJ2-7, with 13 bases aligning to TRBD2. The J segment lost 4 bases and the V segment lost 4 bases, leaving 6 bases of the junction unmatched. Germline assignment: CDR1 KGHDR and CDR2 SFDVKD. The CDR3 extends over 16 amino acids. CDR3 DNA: TGTGCCACCAGTGAAAAACCGGGACTAGCGGGATACGAGCAGTACTTC. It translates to CATSEKPGLAGYEQYF.

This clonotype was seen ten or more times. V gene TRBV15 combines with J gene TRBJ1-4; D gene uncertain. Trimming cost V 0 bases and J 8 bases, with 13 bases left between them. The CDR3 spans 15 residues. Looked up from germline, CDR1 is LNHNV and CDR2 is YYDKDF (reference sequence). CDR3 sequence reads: CATSRDRRAQEKLFF. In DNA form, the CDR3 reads TGTGCCACCAGCAGAGATCGAAGGGCGCAGGAAAAACTGTTTTTT.

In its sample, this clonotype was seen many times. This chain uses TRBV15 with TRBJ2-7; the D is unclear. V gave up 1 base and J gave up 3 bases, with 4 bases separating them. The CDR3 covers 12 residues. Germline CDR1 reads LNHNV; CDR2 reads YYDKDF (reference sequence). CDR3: CATSRGGYEQYF. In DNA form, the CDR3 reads TGTGCCACCAGCAGAGGTGGCTACGAGCAGTACTTC.

CDR3 sequence: CASEGVGLPGANVLTF. In DNA, the CDR3 is TGTGCCAGCGAAGGAGTGGGACTACCTGGGGCCAACGTCCTGACTTTC. V usage is TRBV5-5 and J usage is TRBJ2-6, with 7 bases aligning to TRBD2. V was clipped by 7 bases and J by 2 bases; unmatched bases: 9. Germline CDR1 is SGHKS and CDR2 is YYEKEE (reference sequence). The CDR3 contains 16 residues.

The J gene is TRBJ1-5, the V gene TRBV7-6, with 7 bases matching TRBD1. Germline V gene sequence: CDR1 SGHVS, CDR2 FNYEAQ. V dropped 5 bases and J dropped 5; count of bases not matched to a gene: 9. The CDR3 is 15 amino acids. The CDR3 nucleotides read TGTGCCAGCAGCATACAGGGACAGAGAGATCAGCCCCAGCATTTT. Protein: CASSIQGQRDQPQHF.

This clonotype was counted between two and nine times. This CDR3 reads CAWSGGQGGNQPQHF. As DNA, the CDR3 is TGTGCCTGGAGTGGGGGACAGGGAGGCAATCAGCCCCAGCATTTT. The rearrangement links TRBV30 to TRBJ1-5, with 9 bases matching TRBD1. V was pared by 1 base and J by 2 bases, with 3 bases of the junction left unmatched. The CDR3 loop spans 15 amino acids. Germline-derived CDR1 and CDR2 are GTSNPN and SVGIG (reference sequence).

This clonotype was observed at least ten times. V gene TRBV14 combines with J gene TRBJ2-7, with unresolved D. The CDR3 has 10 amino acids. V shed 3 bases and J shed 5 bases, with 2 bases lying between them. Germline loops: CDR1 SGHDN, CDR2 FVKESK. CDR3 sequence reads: CASSQDEQYF. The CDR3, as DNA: TGTGCCAGCAGCCAGGACGAGCAGTACTTC.

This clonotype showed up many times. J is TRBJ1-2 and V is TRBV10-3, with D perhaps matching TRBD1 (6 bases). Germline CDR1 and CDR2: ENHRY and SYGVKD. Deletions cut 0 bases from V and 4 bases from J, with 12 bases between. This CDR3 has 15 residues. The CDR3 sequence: CAISESVRGGYGYTF. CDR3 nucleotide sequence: TGTGCCATCAGTGAGTCGGTCAGGGGAGGCTATGGCTACACCTTC.

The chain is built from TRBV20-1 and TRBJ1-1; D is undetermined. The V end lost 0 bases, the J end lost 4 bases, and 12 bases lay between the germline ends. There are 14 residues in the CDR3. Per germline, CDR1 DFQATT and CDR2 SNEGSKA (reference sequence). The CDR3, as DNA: TGCAGTGCTAGAGAAGGGAGTCGCAGCACTGAAGCTTTCTTT. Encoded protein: CSAREGSRSTEAFF.

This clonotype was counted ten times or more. CDR3 nucleotide sequence: TGTGCCAGCAGCGGAATTACTAACTATGGCTACACCTTC. Its translation: CASSGITNYGYTF. This chain joins TRBV3-1 and TRBJ1-2; D remains ambiguous. Trimming removed 5 bases from V and 0 bases from J, with 7 bases in between. There are 13 residues in the CDR3. CDR1 is LGHDT, CDR2 YNNKEL, per germline (reference sequence).